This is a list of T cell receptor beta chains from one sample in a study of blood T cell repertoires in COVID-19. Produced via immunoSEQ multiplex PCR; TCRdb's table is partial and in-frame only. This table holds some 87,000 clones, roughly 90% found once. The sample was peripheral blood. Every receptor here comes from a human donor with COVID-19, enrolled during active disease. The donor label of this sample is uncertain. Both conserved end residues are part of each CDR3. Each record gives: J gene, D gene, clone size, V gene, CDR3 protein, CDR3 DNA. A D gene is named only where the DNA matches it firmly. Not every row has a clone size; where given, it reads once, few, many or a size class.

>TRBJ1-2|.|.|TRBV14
CASSQDLGSGYTF
TGTGCCAGCAGCCAAGACCTGGGGAGCGGCTACACCTTC
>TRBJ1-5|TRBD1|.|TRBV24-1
CATSVTGGNQPQHF
TGTGCCACCAGTGTTACAGGGGGCAATCAGCCCCAGCATTTT
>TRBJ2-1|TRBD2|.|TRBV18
CASSPGGYNEQFF
TGTGCCAGCTCACCGGGAGGGTACAATGAGCAGTTCTTC
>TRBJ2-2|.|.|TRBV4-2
CASSQDPGGELFF
TGTGCCAGCAGCCAAGATCCGGGGGGGGAGCTGTTTTTT
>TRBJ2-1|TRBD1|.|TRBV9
CASSSTTGGRSRSSYNEQFF
TGTGCCAGCAGCTCTACGACAGGGGGACGCTCTAGGAGCTCCTACAATGAGCAGTTCTTC
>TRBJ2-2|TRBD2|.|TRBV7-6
CASSSLWTSGVIANTGELFF
TGTGCCAGCAGCTCACTTTGGACTAGCGGGGTGATCGCGAACACCGGGGAGCTGTTTTTT
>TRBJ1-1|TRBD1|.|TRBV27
CASSQGQGGNTEAFF
TGTGCCAGCAGTCAGGGACAGGGGGGGAACACTGAAGCTTTCTTT
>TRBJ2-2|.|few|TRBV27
CASSLSNTGELFF
TGTGCCAGCAGTTTGTCTAACACCGGGGAGCTGTTTTTT
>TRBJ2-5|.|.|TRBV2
CASRPDRQETQYF
TGTGCCAGCAGACCCGACAGGCAAGAGACCCAGTACTTC
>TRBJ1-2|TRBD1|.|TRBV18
CASSLGQGSYGYTF
TGTGCCAGCTCACTAGGACAGGGGAGCTATGGCTACACCTTC
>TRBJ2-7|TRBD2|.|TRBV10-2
CASRELSGGSYEQYF
TGCGCCAGCAGGGAACTTAGCGGGGGTTCCTACGAGCAGTACTTC
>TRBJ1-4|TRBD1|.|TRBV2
CASTDRSNEKLFF
TGTGCCAGTACGGACAGGTCTAATGAAAAACTGTTTTTT
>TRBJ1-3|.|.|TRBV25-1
CASSDLQEFGHTIYF
TGTGCCAGCAGTGACTTACAGGAGTTTGGCCACACCATATATTTT
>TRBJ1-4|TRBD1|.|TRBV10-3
CATGQGSNEKLFF
TGTGCCACCGGACAGGGGAGTAATGAAAAACTGTTTTTT
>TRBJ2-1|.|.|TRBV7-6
CASSSRDSVSNEQFF
TGTGCCAGCAGCTCCCGGGACTCCGTGTCCAATGAGCAGTTCTTC
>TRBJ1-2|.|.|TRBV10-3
CAISESLGSTNYGYTF
TGTGCCATCAGTGAGTCGCTGGGGAGCACTAACTATGGCTACACCTTC
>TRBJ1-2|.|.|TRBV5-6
CASTEREGSKYGYTF
TGTGCCAGCACCGAACGGGAGGGCTCAAAATATGGCTACACCTTC
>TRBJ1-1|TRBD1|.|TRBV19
CASSPRGDRGLGMMNTEAFF
TGTGCCAGTAGTCCCAGGGGAGACAGGGGGCTTGGGATGATGAACACTGAAGCTTTCTTT
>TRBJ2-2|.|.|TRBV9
CASSVGETGELFF
TGTGCCAGCAGCGTAGGCGAGACCGGGGAGCTGTTTTTT
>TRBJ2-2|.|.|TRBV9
CASSVGPDTGELFF
TGTGCCAGCAGCGTAGGTCCGGACACCGGGGAGCTGTTTTTT
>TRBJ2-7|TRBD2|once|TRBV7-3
CASSWTSGDEQYF
TGTGCCAGCAGCTGGACTAGCGGGGACGAGCAGTACTTC
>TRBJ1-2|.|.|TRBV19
CASSPQTDGYTF
TGTGCCAGTAGTCCCCAGACAGATGGCTACACCTTC
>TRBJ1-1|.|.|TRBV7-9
CASSTSRDTEAFF
TGTGCCAGCAGCACGTCGAGGGACACTGAAGCTTTCTTT